The 9 T cell receptor beta chains presented below share a single source sample, sequenced in a study of blood T cell repertoires in COVID-19. Profiling relied on immunoSEQ multiplex PCR, and the TCRdb table lists in-frame clones only, not all of them. The profile covers 85,000 to 90,000 clones, with approximately 89% appearing a single time and about 2.5% taken by the ten largest. The sequencing sample was made of peripheral blood. The receptors originated from a human donor with active COVID-19. The donor label of this sample is uncertain.

The rearrangement links TRBV28 to TRBJ1-1; TRBD1 matches at 7 bases. V lost 8 bases and J lost 6; bases outside the gene matches: 9. Germline V CDR1 and CDR2: MDHEN, SYDVKM. This CDR3 comprises 13 residues. CDR3 nucleotide sequence: TGTGCCAGCTGTGGACAGGCTAGCTCTGAAGCTTTCTTT. This translates into CASCGQASSEAFF.

This clone was seen a handful of times. The gene calls are TRBV6-1 and TRBJ1-2; 10 nucleotides line up with TRBD1. CDR1 is MNHNS, CDR2 SASEGT, per germline. V was pared by 4 bases and J by 8 bases, with 13 bases of the junction left unmatched. This CDR3 spans 16 amino acids. In DNA form, the CDR3 reads TGTGCCAGCAGTGCCAGACAGGGGGCAAAGTTAGACGGCTACACCTTC. Its protein is CASSARQGAKLDGYTF.

The CDR3 loop reads CASRGLVGETQYF. CDR3 in DNA: TGCGCCAGCAGGGGACTAGTTGGGGAGACCCAGTACTTC. The rearrangement links TRBV4-1 to TRBJ2-5; TRBD2 matches 8 bases. Germline values: CDR1 MGHRA, CDR2 YSYEKL. This CDR3 is built from 13 residues. V was clipped by 6 bases and J by 5 bases; unmatched bases: 5.

This rearrangement joins TRBV10-3 to TRBJ2-1; 9 positions agree with TRBD1. From germline, CDR1 is ENHRY and CDR2 SYGVKD. The CDR3 runs to 16 residues. V shed 5 bases and J 5 bases; nucleotides not matched to a gene: 10. The CDR3: CAISPGTGIGHNEQFF. The CDR3, as DNA: TGTGCCATCAGTCCTGGGACAGGGATCGGCCACAATGAGCAGTTCTTC.

This chain uses TRBV19 with TRBJ1-2, with TRBD1 matching 7 bases. With V trimmed by 5 bases and J by 4 bases, 13 bases remained unmatched. Germline CDR1 is LNHDA and CDR2 is SQIVND (reference sequence). The CDR3 spans 16 residues. The CDR3 nucleotides read TGTGCCAGTAGTTTCCTAACAGGGGCGAGTAGCTATGGCTACACCTTC. Its translation is CASSFLTGASSYGYTF.

V gene TRBV11-1 combines with J gene TRBJ2-1, with D tentatively TRBD2 (6 bases). Looked up from germline, CDR1 is SGHAT and CDR2 is FQDESV (reference sequence). The CDR3 extends over 14 amino acids. The V gene lost 0 bases and the J gene lost 7 bases, with 10 bases spanning the gap. In nucleotides, the CDR3 is TGTGCCAGCAGCTTAGCGCGTGGGGGGAATGAGCAGTTCTTC. Its protein product is CASSLARGGNEQFF.

This chain uses TRBV10-2 with TRBJ1-6; 10 nucleotides align to TRBD1. V lost 0 bases to trimming and J lost 9 bases; unmatched junction nucleotides: 8. From germline, CDR1 is WSHSY and CDR2 SAAADI. This CDR3 is built from 17 residues. CDR3 bases: TGCGCCAGCAGTGAGTCGACTTTAGGACAGGGGGGTTCACCCCTCCACTTT. Protein product: CASSESTLGQGGSPLHF.

The rearrangement links TRBV7-2 to TRBJ2-3; D uncertain. V gave up 0 bases and J gave up 2 bases, with 9 bases separating them. Germline V gives CDR1 SGHTA, CDR2 FQGNSA. The CDR3 is 15 amino acids. This CDR3 reads CASSLAGQSTDTQYF. Written as DNA, the CDR3 is TGTGCCAGCAGCTTAGCGGGCCAATCCACAGATACGCAGTATTTT.

The chain employs TRBV5-1 and TRBJ2-2; possibly TRBD1 for D (6 bases). This CDR3 is 18 amino acids long. Per germline, CDR1 SGHRS and CDR2 YFSETQ. V lost 0 bases and J lost 2, with 17 bases in between. CDR3: CASSLARAGVANTGELFF. The CDR3 DNA reads as TGCGCCAGCAGCTTGGCCCGTGCAGGGGTCGCCAACACCGGGGAGCTGTTTTTT.